This T cell receptor (beta chain) was sequenced for a study of cytomegalovirus exposure and HLA in healthy donors. As to this clone: The antigen remains undetermined.

PCR was performed using 60 Vbeta and 13 Jbeta primers. Clones were read by immunoSEQ multiplex PCR, and TCRdb kept only the in-frame ones, dropping some. The table lists hundreds of thousands of clones, around 89% of them singletons, with about 1% in the top ten. The J segment lost 2 bases and the V segment lost 4 bases, leaving 9 bases of the junction unmatched. The CDR3 covers 17 residues. CDR1 and CDR2 from the germline V gene are SGHDT and YYEEEE. In nominal health when sampled, donors likely had unrecorded immune exposures nonetheless. Findings and caveats of the study: The study dropped some indistinguishable V segments, TRBV6-2 and TRBV6-3 among them. In a later analysis, HLA-associated beta chains showed higher expansion and lower generation probabilities than comparable chains. Cytomegalovirus association was listed for approximately 160 TCR beta chains.

The genes are TRBV5-6 and TRBJ2-3; 11 nucleotides match TRBD2. The TCR originated in a woman between 18 and 29 years old in good health and CMV-seronegative. The sequencing input was PBMCs. The CDR3 DNA reads TGTGCCAGCAGCCTGACTAGCGGGGAACTGATCACAGATACGCAGTATTTT. Protein: CASSLTSGELITDTQYF. Filled out from reference TRBV5-6 and TRBJ2-3, the complete variable domain reads DAGVTQSPTHLIKTRGQQVTLRCSPKSGHDTVSWYQQALGQGPQFIFQYYEEEERQRGNFPDRFSGHQFPNYSSELNVNALLLGDSALYLCASSLTSGELITDTQYFGPGTRLTVL.